Below are 24 T cell receptor beta chains sequenced from a single sample in a study of cytomegalovirus exposure and HLA in healthy donors. In the PCR, 60 Vbeta and 13 Jbeta primers were used. Sequencing was performed with immunoSEQ multiplex PCR; in TCRdb, only in-frame clones are kept and a portion is missing. The sample contains 60,000 to 75,000 clones, approximately 80% of which appear only once. The sequenced sample consisted of PBMCs. The source of these receptors is a man aged 18 to 29 in good health and CMV-seropositive.

This chain uses TRBV30 with TRBJ2-5; possibly TRBD2 for D (5 bases). Looked up from germline, CDR1 is GTSNPN and CDR2 is SVGIG (reference sequence). This CDR3 is 14 amino acids long. Trimming took 1 base from V and 5 from J, leaving 14 bases between them. Written as DNA, the CDR3 is TGTGCCTGGAGTGACGGGCTAGCCAGGGAGACCCAGTACTTC. As protein: CAWSDGLARETQYF.

The chain recombines TRBV6-1 with TRBJ2-5, with 9 nucleotides matching TRBD1. The CDR3 length is 13 residues. Per germline, CDR1 MNHNS and CDR2 SASEGT. J was trimmed by 2 bases and V by 7 bases; bases with no gene match: 2. CDR3 loop: CASNGQGQETQYF. The CDR3 bases are TGTGCCAGCAACGGACAGGGGCAAGAGACCCAGTACTTC.

This chain links TRBV30 with TRBJ1-1, with 7 bases fitting TRBD1. The V gene's germline CDR1 is GTSNPN and CDR2 SVGIG (reference sequence). The CDR3 has 12 residues. V shed 5 bases and J 5 bases; nucleotides not matched to a gene: 5. The CDR3 spells CAWDRVGTEAFF. CDR3 in DNA: TGTGCCTGGGACAGGGTAGGGACTGAAGCTTTCTTT.

The chain uses TRBV30 and TRBJ1-1, with D hard to call. V was shortened by 3 bases and J by 4 bases, with 3 bases between the two germline ends. The CDR3 consists of 10 residues. Germline loops: CDR1 GTSNPN, CDR2 SVGIG (reference sequence). The CDR3 region is CAWSSTEAFF. The DNA for the CDR3 is TGTGCCTGGAGCTCCACTGAAGCTTTCTTT. Looking up the rest from reference TRBV30 and TRBJ1-1 gives the full variable domain: SQTIHQWPATLVQPVGSPLSLECTVEGTSNPNLYWYRQAAGRGLQLLFYSVGIGQISSEVPQNLSASRPQDRQFILSSKKLLLSDSGFYLCAWSSTEAFFGQGTRLTVV.

The chain employs TRBV29-1 and TRBJ1-3; D ambiguous. This CDR3 spans 11 amino acids. Per the germline V gene, CDR1 is SQVTM and CDR2 is ANQGSEA. V lost 3 bases, J lost 7 bases, and 7 bases lay in between. CDR3 sequence reads: CSVDYGNTIYF. The CDR3 coding sequence is TGCAGCGTTGATTACGGGAACACCATATATTTT.

The gene calls are TRBV5-1 and TRBJ2-2; the match to TRBD1 covers 9 bases. V shed 0 bases, J shed 3 bases, and the junction held 3 bases outside the gene matches. The CDR3 sequence is 16 residues long. CDR1 SGHRS and CDR2 YFSETQ come from the germline V gene. The CDR3 DNA sequence: TGCGCCAGCAGCTTGGTGTGGACAGGGGACACCGGGGAGCTGTTTTTT. Protein product: CASSLVWTGDTGELFF.

This clone has just one count. The V call is TRBV4-1, the J call TRBJ2-3, with 11 bases identical to TRBD2. In germline, CDR1 is MGHRA, CDR2 YSYEKL. The CDR3 sequence is 16 residues long. Losses at the gene ends were 2 bases for V and 2 bases for J; bases not matched to a gene: 3. This CDR3 is CASSQTSGGTTDTQYF. CDR3 coding DNA: TGCGCCAGCAGCCAAACTAGCGGGGGTACCACAGATACGCAGTATTTT.

The chain recombines TRBV29-1 with TRBJ2-3; D is ambiguous. CDR3 length: 11 amino acids. Germline V gene data show CDR1 as SQVTM and CDR2 as ANQGSEA. V lost 8 bases, J lost 6 bases, and 12 bases lay in between. CDR3 sequence (DNA): TGCAGCCCCGCTATCTTCGATACGCAGTATTTT. Residues: CSPAIFDTQYF.

The V and J genes are TRBV6-4 and TRBJ1-1, with 7 bases matching TRBD1. V was clipped by 4 bases and J by 7 bases; unmatched bases: 9. Germline lookup yields CDR1 MRHNA and CDR2 SNTAGT. The CDR3 runs to 14 residues. The CDR3 DNA reads TGTGCCAGCAGTGGTCGCGACAGGGAATTTGAAGCTTTCTTT. Protein: CASSGRDREFEAFF.

This rearrangement joins TRBV30 to TRBJ2-5; 10 nucleotides match TRBD2. This CDR3 has 15 residues. Germline lookup yields CDR1 GTSNPN and CDR2 SVGIG (reference sequence). Trimming cost V 0 bases and J 5 bases; bases outside gene matches: 6. The CDR3 DNA reads as TGTGCCTGGAGTGTGAATAGCGGGAGGCGGGAGACCCAGTACTTC. The encoded protein is CAWSVNSGRRETQYF.

The J gene is TRBJ2-1, the V gene TRBV5-4, with 9 bases matching TRBD1. The V gene's germline CDR1 is SGHNT and CDR2 YYREEE (reference sequence). Trimming cost V 0 bases and J 4 bases; bases outside gene matches: 5. This CDR3 region has 16 residues. CDR3 nucleotide sequence: TGTGCCAGCAGCTTGGTAGACAGGGGGTGGTACAATGAGCAGTTCTTC. Encoded protein: CASSLVDRGWYNEQFF.

The chain has TRBV13 and TRBJ2-3, with 7 nucleotides matching TRBD2. Germline trimming cut 5 bases from V and 6 bases from J; bases unmatched to any gene: 5. CDR3 length: 13 residues. In germline, CDR1 is PRHDT, CDR2 FYEKMQ (reference sequence). This CDR3 is CASSGRGADTQYF. As DNA, the CDR3 is TGTGCCAGCAGCGGGAGGGGTGCGGATACGCAGTATTTT.

The chain joins TRBV30 to TRBJ2-6; maybe TRBD2 (5 bases). This CDR3 contains 16 residues. Trimming removed 0 bases at V and 3 bases at J, with 12 bases between. CDR1 and CDR2 from the germline V gene are GTSNPN and SVGIG (reference sequence). The CDR3 loop reads CAWSVPPGGGANVLTF. CDR3 coding DNA: TGTGCCTGGAGTGTACCCCCCGGAGGTGGGGCCAACGTCCTGACTTTC.

V gene TRBV19 combines with J gene TRBJ2-3, with unresolved D. CDR1 is LNHDA, CDR2 SQIVND, per germline (reference sequence). V lost 3 bases, J lost 6 bases, and 7 bases lay in between. This CDR3 spans 12 amino acids. The CDR3 loop is CASSMSDDTQYF. The CDR3 bases are TGTGCCAGTAGTATGAGCGATGATACGCAGTATTTT.

This chain joins TRBV30 and TRBJ2-1; 9 bases align to TRBD1. This CDR3 has 13 residues. V was clipped by 4 bases and J by 6 bases; unmatched bases: 4. Germline assignment: CDR1 GTSNPN and CDR2 SVGIG (reference sequence). The CDR3 DNA reads TGTGCCTGGAAGGACAGGGGAGGCAATGAGCAGTTCTTC. This codes for CAWKDRGGNEQFF.

This chain connects TRBV30 to TRBJ2-7, with 10 positions matching TRBD1. Germline V lookup: CDR1 GTSNPN, CDR2 SVGIG (reference sequence). This CDR3 is 13 amino acids long. V was pared by 3 bases and J by 2 bases, with 1 base of the junction left unmatched. The CDR3 bases are TGTGCCTGGAGGGGACAGGGGACCTACGAGCAGTACTTC. As protein: CAWRGQGTYEQYF.

This sequence joins TRBV4-1 and TRBJ1-1, with D possibly matching TRBD1 (6 bases). Between the trimmed V and J ends, which lost 3 bases and 7 bases, there was a span of 9 bases. The CDR3 has 12 residues. Germline V gene lookup returns CDR1 MGHRA and CDR2 YSYEKL. The CDR3 DNA reads TGCGCCAGCAGCCACACAGGGAGTGAAGCTTTCTTT. Its protein is CASSHTGSEAFF.

J is TRBJ1-1 and V is TRBV4-2; 11 bases align to TRBD1. The CDR3 covers 16 residues. Germline values: CDR1 LGHNA, CDR2 YNFKEQ. The J segment lost 5 bases and the V segment lost 1 base, leaving 6 bases of the junction unmatched. This CDR3 is CASSQGTGGRGTEAFF. DNA of the CDR3: TGTGCCAGCAGCCAAGGGACAGGGGGCAGAGGAACTGAAGCTTTCTTT.

The chain recombines TRBV30 with TRBJ1-5; the D is unclear. This CDR3 has 13 amino acids. Germline assignment: CDR1 GTSNPN and CDR2 SVGIG (reference sequence). Trimming cost V 3 bases and J 0 bases, with 6 bases left between them. The CDR3 here is CAWSPVSNQPQHF. CDR3 in DNA: TGTGCCTGGAGCCCAGTTAGCAATCAGCCCCAGCATTTT.

The chain has TRBV30 and TRBJ2-7; possible D gene TRBD1, 7 bases. CDR1 is GTSNPN, CDR2 SVGIG, per germline (reference sequence). The CDR3 loop spans 15 amino acids. V was cut by 4 bases and J by 0 bases, with 16 bases left in between. CDR3 residues: CAWTTGAGSSYEQYF. DNA for the CDR3: TGTGCCTGGACCACAGGGGCGGGGAGCTCCTACGAGCAGTACTTC. Looking up the rest from reference TRBV30 and TRBJ2-7 gives the full variable domain: SQTIHQWPATLVQPVGSPLSLECTVEGTSNPNLYWYRQAAGRGLQLLFYSVGIGQISSEVPQNLSASRPQDRQFILSSKKLLLSDSGFYLCAWTTGAGSSYEQYFGPGTRLTVT.

The V and J genes are TRBV30 and TRBJ2-5; D may be TRBD1 (5 bases). The CDR3 is made up of 13 amino acids. Trimming took 5 bases from V and 1 from J, leaving 11 bases between them. The germline V gene has CDR1 GTSNPN and CDR2 SVGIG (reference sequence). The CDR3 reads CAWETGFQETQYF. The CDR3 DNA follows: TGTGCCTGGGAAACAGGTTTCCAAGAGACCCAGTACTTC.

The chain joins TRBV11-2 to TRBJ1-6; unclear D gene. The CDR3 extends over 15 amino acids. The germline V and J ends were trimmed by 5 bases and 7 bases, with 15 bases remaining between them. The V gene's germline CDR1 is SGHAT and CDR2 FQNNGV. The CDR3 DNA is TGTGCCAGCAGCCGATTCCTCGATGAGAATTCACCCCTCCACTTT. This encodes CASSRFLDENSPLHF.

The chain carries TRBV7-9 and TRBJ2-1; D gene uncertain. The CDR3 spans 13 residues. CDR1 SEHNR and CDR2 FQNEAQ come from the germline V gene (reference sequence). Trimming took 4 bases from V and 6 from J, leaving 10 bases between them. The CDR3 is CASSSAGGNEQFF. The CDR3 nucleotides are TGTGCCAGCAGCTCCGCTGGCGGCAATGAGCAGTTCTTC. Supplemented by reference TRBV7-9 and TRBJ2-1, the full variable domain reads DTGVSQNPRHKITKRGQNVTFRCDPISEHNRLYWYRQTLGQGPEFLTYFQNEAQLEKSRLLSDRFSAERPKGSFSTLEIQRTEQGDSAMYLCASSSAGGNEQFFGPGTRLTVL.

The chain uses TRBV11-3 and TRBJ2-5, with D maybe TRBD2 (5 bases). Germline V gene data show CDR1 as SGHNT and CDR2 as YENEEA. V was clipped by 5 bases and J by 3 bases, with 10 bases between them. The CDR3 is 13 residues long. CDR3 sequence reads: CASSQDWKETQYF. CDR3 DNA: TGTGCCAGCAGCCAGGACTGGAAAGAGACCCAGTACTTC.